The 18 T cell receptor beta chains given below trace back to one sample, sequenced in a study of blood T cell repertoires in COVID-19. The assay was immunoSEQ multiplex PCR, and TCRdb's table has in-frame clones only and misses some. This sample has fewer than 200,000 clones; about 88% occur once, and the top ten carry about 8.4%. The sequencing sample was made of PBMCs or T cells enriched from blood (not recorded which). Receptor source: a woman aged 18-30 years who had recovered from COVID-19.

The DNA for the CDR3 is TGTGCCAGCAGCCTAGGGGGTGGGGGAACCTACGAGCAGTACTTC. Amino acid sequence: CASSLGGGGTYEQYF. The chain uses TRBV27 and TRBJ2-7, with D maybe TRBD1 (6 bases). There are 15 residues in the CDR3. V was cut by 6 bases and J by 2 bases, with 17 bases left in between. Per germline, CDR1 MNHEY and CDR2 SMNVEV (reference sequence).

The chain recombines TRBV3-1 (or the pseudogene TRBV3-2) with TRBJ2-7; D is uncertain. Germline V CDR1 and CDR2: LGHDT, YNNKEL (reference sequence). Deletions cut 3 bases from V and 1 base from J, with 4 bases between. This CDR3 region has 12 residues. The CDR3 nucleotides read TGTGCCAGCAGCCAGGAGTCCTACGAGCAGTACTTC. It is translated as CASSQESYEQYF.

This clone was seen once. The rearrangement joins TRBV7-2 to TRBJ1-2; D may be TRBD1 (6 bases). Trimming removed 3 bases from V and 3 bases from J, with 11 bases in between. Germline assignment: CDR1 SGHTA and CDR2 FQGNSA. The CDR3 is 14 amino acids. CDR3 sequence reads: CASSFTWTDYGYTF. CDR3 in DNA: TGTGCCAGCAGCTTTACTTGGACAGACTATGGCTACACCTTC.

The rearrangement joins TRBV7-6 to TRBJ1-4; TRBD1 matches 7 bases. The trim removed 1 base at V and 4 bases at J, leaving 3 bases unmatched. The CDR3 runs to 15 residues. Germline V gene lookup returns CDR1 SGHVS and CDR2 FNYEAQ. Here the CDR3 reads CASSLEGQINEKLFF. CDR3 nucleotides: TGTGCCAGCAGCTTAGAGGGACAGATTAATGAAAAACTGTTTTTT. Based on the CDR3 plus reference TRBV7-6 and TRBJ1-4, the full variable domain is GAGVSQSPRYKVTKRGQDVALRCDPISGHVSLYWYRQALGQGPEFLTYFNYEAQQDKSGLPNDRFSAERPEGSISTLTIQRTEQRDSAMYRCASSLEGQINEKLFFGSGTQLSVL.

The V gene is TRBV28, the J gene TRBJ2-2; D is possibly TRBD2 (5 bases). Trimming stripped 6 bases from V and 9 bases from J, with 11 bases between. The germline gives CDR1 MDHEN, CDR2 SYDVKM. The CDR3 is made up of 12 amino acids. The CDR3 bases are TGTGCCAGCAGGGACGGGGTTAGGGAGCTGTTTTTT. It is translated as CASRDGVRELFF.

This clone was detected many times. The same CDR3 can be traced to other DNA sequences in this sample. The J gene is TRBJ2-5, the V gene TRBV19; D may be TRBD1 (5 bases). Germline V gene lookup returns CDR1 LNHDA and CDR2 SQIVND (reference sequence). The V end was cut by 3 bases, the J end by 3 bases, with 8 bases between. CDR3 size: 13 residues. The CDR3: CASSIGREETQYF. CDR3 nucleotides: TGTGCCAGTAGTATTGGCAGGGAAGAGACCCAGTACTTC.

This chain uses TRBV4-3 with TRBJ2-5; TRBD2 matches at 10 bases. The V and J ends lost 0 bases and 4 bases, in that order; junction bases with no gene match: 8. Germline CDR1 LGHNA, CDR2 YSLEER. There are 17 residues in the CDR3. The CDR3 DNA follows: TGCGCCAGCAGCCAAGACCGAAGCGGGGGGGCCTCAGAGACCCAGTACTTC. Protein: CASSQDRSGGASETQYF.

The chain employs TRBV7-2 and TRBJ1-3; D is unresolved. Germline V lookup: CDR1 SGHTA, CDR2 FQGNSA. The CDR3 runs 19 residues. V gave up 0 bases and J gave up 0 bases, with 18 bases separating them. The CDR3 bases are TGTGCCAGCAGCTTAGCCCTAGCCCTTCCGGAATTCTCTGGAAACACCATATATTTT. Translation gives CASSLALALPEFSGNTIYF.

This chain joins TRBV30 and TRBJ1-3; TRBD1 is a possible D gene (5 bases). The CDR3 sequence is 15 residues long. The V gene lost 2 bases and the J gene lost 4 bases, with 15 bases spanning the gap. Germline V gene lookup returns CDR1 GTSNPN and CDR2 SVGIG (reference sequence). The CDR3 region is CAWSPGGTAGNTIYF. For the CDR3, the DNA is TGTGCCTGGAGTCCCGGGGGGACGGCGGGAAACACCATATATTTT.

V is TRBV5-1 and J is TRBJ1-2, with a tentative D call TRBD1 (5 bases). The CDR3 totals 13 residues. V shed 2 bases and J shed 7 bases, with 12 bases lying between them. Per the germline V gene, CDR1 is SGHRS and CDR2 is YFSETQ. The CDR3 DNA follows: TGCGCCAGCAGCTTAACCCGCGACAGTGGCTACACCTTC. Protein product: CASSLTRDSGYTF.

The CDR3 DNA is TGTGCCAGCAGTTCCCCTTCGTCGGGGGTGAGGGGGGAGCTGTTTTTT. It yields the protein CASSSPSSGVRGELFF. V is TRBV27 and J is TRBJ2-2, with D perhaps matching TRBD2 (6 bases). CDR3 length equals 16 residues. V was shortened by 4 bases and J by 8 bases, with 20 bases between the two germline ends. Germline-derived CDR1 and CDR2 are MNHEY and SMNVEV (reference sequence).

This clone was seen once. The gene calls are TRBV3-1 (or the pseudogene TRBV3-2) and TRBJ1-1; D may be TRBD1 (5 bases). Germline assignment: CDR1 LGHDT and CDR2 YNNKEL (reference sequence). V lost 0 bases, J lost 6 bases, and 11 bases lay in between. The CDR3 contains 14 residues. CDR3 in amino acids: CASSQDPGSPEAFF. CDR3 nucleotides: TGTGCCAGCAGCCAAGATCCAGGGTCCCCTGAAGCTTTCTTT.

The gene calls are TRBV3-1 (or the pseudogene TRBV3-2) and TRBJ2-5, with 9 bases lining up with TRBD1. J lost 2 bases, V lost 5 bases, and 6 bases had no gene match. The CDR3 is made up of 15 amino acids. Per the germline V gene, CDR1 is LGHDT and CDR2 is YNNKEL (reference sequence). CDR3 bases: TGTGCCAGCAGCAGCGGACAGGGGATTCAAGAGACCCAGTACTTC. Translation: CASSSGQGIQETQYF.

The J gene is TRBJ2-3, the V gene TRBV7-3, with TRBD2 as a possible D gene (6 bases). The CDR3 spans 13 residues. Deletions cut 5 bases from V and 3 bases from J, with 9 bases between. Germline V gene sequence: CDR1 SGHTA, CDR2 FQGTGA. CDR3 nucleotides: TGTGCCAGCAGCCAGGAGGGTACAGATACGCAGTATTTT. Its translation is CASSQEGTDTQYF.

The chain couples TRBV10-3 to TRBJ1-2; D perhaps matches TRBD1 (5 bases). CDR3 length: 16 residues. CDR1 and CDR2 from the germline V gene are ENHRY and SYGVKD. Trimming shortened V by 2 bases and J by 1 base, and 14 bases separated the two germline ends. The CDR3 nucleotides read TGTGCCATCAGTGAGCTAGGGGCAGATGTTAACTATGGCTACACCTTC. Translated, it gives CAISELGADVNYGYTF.

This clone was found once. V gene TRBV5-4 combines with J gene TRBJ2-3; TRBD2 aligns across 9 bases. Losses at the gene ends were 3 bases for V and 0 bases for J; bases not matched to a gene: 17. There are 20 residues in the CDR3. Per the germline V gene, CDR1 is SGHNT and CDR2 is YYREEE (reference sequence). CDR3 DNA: TGTGCCAGCAGCTATAGCCGGGGGACTAGCTTCGTACTTAGCACAGATACGCAGTATTTT. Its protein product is CASSYSRGTSFVLSTDTQYF.

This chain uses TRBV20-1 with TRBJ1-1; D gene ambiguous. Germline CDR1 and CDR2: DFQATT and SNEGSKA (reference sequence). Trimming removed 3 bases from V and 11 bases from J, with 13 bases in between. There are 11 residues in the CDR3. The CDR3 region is CSASMRAEAFF. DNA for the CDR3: TGCAGTGCTAGCATGAGGGCGGAGGCTTTCTTT.

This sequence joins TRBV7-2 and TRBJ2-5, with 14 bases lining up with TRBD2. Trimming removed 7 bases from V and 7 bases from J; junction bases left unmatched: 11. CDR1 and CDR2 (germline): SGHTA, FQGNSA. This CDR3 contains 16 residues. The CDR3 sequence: CASTYWTSGGRVTQYF. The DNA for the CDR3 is TGTGCCAGCACATACTGGACTAGCGGGGGGCGGGTGACCCAGTACTTC. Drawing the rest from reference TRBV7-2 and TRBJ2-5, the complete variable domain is GAGVSQSPSNKVTEKGKDVELRCDPISGHTALYWYRQSLGQGLEFLIYFQGNSAPDKSGLPSDRFSAERTGGSVSTLTIQRTQQEDSAVYLCASTYWTSGGRVTQYFGPGTRLLVL.